A single sample is the source of the 2 T cell receptor beta chains below, sequenced in a study of T cells after yellow fever vaccination (dated by TCRdb to between 2019 and 2020). The library was made by 5' RACE. The sequencing machine was an Illumina HiSeq 2500. TCRdb redid the processing of the public reads, applying fastp at Q25 and MiXCR, and retained in-frame beta chains. A single entry per CDR3 protein holds the most common genes and DNA from its merged rows. Present in this sample are 80,000 to 100,000 distinct CDR3 sequences, around 9.8% of which were seen just once. The ten largest clonotypes hold 16% of the sample. This sample's treatment or condition label indicates: live attenuated yellow fever vaccine strain. Specimen: CD8+ T cells not binding an NS4B(214-222) dextramer, sorted from PBMCs, collected roughly 14 days after the first yellow fever vaccination. According to the study, the label for this sample's cell subset or site signals: NS4B epitope dextramer-negative CD8 T cells. The receptors were sampled from a man in his late teens or twenties who received the YFV17D yellow fever vaccine.

This clonotype was detected only a few times. The J gene is TRBJ1-3, the V gene TRBV20-1, with D uncertain. Trimming pared 0 bases from V and 2 bases from J, leaving 11 bases between. Germline V gives CDR1 DFQATT, CDR2 SNEGSKA (reference sequence). This CDR3 region has 15 residues. The CDR3 loop reads CSARDPQAPGNTIYF. The CDR3 nucleotides are TGCAGTGCTAGAGATCCCCAGGCGCCTGGAAACACCATATATTTT.

The chain uses TRBV29-1 and TRBJ2-4; D possibly uses TRBD1 or TRBD2 (5 bases each). Trimming removed 5 bases at V and 7 bases at J, with 15 bases between. Germline CDR1 and CDR2: SQVTM and ANQGSEA. The CDR3 runs to 13 residues. The CDR3 region is CSVKGPTNNIQYF. Written as DNA, the CDR3 is TGCAGCGTTAAGGGACCGACGAATAACATTCAGTACTTC.